This TCR beta chain was recorded in a study of cytomegalovirus exposure and HLA in healthy donors. With respect to this clone: Its target is not known.

The protocol was immunoSEQ multiplex PCR, while the TCRdb copy is restricted to in-frame clones and leaves out a portion. The data contain 90,000 to 100,000 clones, over 75% of them singletons. The CDR3 spans 15 residues. The ends were cut back, 0 bases at V and 2 bases at J, with 10 bases in the middle. Germline V gene lookup returns CDR1 MNHNY and CDR2 SVGAGI (reference sequence). Study-wide points: Cytomegalovirus association was listed for 170 or so TCR beta chains. Under in vitro conditions, three CMV-associated chains were confirmed as specific for CMV antigens.

The material sequenced was PBMCs. The chain combines TRBV6-6 with TRBJ2-5; no reliable D call. The clonotype comes from a man aged 18 to 35 in good health and CMV-seropositive. DNA of the CDR3: TGTGCCAGCAGTTACTCTCCCGACGGGCAAGAGACCCAGTACTTC. Its protein is CASSYSPDGQETQYF.